The text below deals with one T cell receptor (beta chain). The germline gives CDR1 MNHEY, CDR2 SVGAGI. The CDR3 runs to 14 residues. V was trimmed by 8 bases and J by 10 bases, leaving 20 bases between them. This entry comes from a study of blood T cell repertoires in COVID-19. Turning to the study itself: The origin of the acute and convalescent COVID-19 samples was the United States, Italy and Spain. Sources were T cells, B-cell-depleted T cells, or PBMCs; the material itself was cDNA or gDNA.

In the study's own analysis: From reference gene primer amplification, estimates of nucleated cell counts were derived. Clones were sequenced by immunoSEQ multiplex PCR, and TCRdb holds only the in-frame ones, with some missing. From that table come the V and J calls and clone size; the DNA was used to work out D and trimming. The table lists roughly 300,000 clones, approximately 85% of them singletons. This clonotype was obtained from a human donor in a cohort sampled during active COVID-19. V gene TRBV6-5 combines with J gene TRBJ1-4, with D uncertain. The sample taken for sequencing was peripheral blood. CDR3: CASRDPNRGGKLFF. CDR3 in DNA: TGTGCCAGCCGGGATCCGAACCGTGGTGGAAAACTGTTTTTT.